These 23 T cell receptor beta chains came from one sample sequenced in a study of cytomegalovirus exposure and HLA in healthy donors. It was with 60 Vbeta and 13 Jbeta primers that the PCR ran. Using immunoSEQ multiplex PCR, the repertoire was profiled, and TCRdb retains in-frame clones only, with some absent. Among about 170,000 clones listed, 70% to 90% were seen once. Material for sequencing was PBMCs. Every receptor here comes from a man aged 25 to 40 in good health and CMV-seropositive.

V gene TRBV20-1 combines with J gene TRBJ2-7; possible D gene TRBD1, 5 bases. The CDR3 is 11 residues long. Germline V CDR1 and CDR2: DFQATT, SNEGSKA (reference sequence). Trimming cost V 3 bases and J 5 bases, with 8 bases left between them. This CDR3 is CSASQGNEQYF. DNA for the CDR3: TGCAGTGCTAGCCAGGGAAACGAGCAGTACTTC.

This clone appeared once. The chain couples TRBV4-3 to TRBJ1-2, with a tentative D call TRBD1 (5 bases). Trimming cost V 0 bases and J 4 bases, with 15 bases left between them. The CDR3 totals 16 residues. From germline, CDR1 is LGHNA and CDR2 YSLEER. The CDR3 sequence is CASSQEEFGGLYGYTF. In nucleotides, the CDR3 is TGCGCCAGCAGCCAAGAAGAGTTTGGGGGACTCTATGGCTACACCTTC.

The V call is TRBV28, the J call TRBJ1-3; no clear D gene. This CDR3 contains 18 residues. The germline gives CDR1 MDHEN, CDR2 SYDVKM. The V and J ends lost 5 bases and 2 bases respectively, with 22 bases between them. This CDR3 is CASSLNPGKKTTGNTIYF. Here the CDR3 DNA reads TGTGCCAGCAGTCTAAACCCAGGAAAAAAGACCACTGGAAACACCATATATTTT.

This clone was counted once. This chain uses TRBV15 with TRBJ2-5; 10 nucleotides match TRBD1. J lost 3 bases, V lost 1 base, and 2 bases had no gene match. The germline CDR1 and CDR2 sequences are LNHNV and YYDKDF (reference sequence). The CDR3 has 15 amino acids. The CDR3 DNA is TGTGCCACCAGCAGAGGACAGGGGGCTGAAGAGACCCAGTACTTC. Translation: CATSRGQGAEETQYF. The variable domain in full, with the rest retrieved from reference TRBV15 and TRBJ2-5, is DAMVIQNPRYQVTQFGKPVTLSCSQTLNHNVMYWYQQKSSQAPKLLFHYYDKDFNNEADTPDNFQSRRPNTSFCFLDIRSPGLGDTAMYLCATSRGQGAEETQYFGPGTRLLVL.

The V and J genes are TRBV18 and TRBJ2-1, with no clear D. The germline gives CDR1 KGHSH, CDR2 LQKENI. V shed 2 bases and J shed 5 bases, with 7 bases lying between them. The CDR3 is 13 amino acids. CDR3 amino acids: CASSPSTDNEQFF. CDR3 coding DNA: TGTGCCAGCTCACCATCTACAGACAATGAGCAGTTCTTC.

This chain connects TRBV2 to TRBJ2-1, with TRBD1 identical over 7 bases. This CDR3 is built from 15 residues. The ends lost 4 bases at V and 4 bases at J; junction bases unmatched: 7. CDR1 is SNHLY, CDR2 FYNNEI, per germline. As DNA, the CDR3 is TGTGCCAGCAGTGCCCGACAGGGCCCTTACAATGAGCAGTTCTTC. Protein product: CASSARQGPYNEQFF.

The chain recombines TRBV19 with TRBJ1-1; 8 bases fit TRBD1. Per the germline V gene, CDR1 is LNHDA and CDR2 is SQIVND (reference sequence). V shed 4 bases, J shed 2 bases, and the junction held 3 bases outside the gene matches. This CDR3 comprises 14 residues. CDR3 DNA: TGTGCCAGTAGTAACAGGGGGAAAAACACTGAAGCTTTCTTT. Protein sequence: CASSNRGKNTEAFF.

The rearrangement links TRBV5-8 to TRBJ2-3, with D possibly being TRBD2 (6 bases). CDR1 and CDR2 (germline): SGHTS, YDEGEE. Trimming took off 6 bases at V and 1 base at J, with 12 bases between the two ends. This CDR3 comprises 14 residues. The CDR3 loop is CASIEGGRTDTQYF. The CDR3 nucleotides read TGTGCCAGCATAGAGGGAGGCCGCACAGATACGCAGTATTTT.

The chain has TRBV13 and TRBJ2-7, with TRBD2 as a possible D gene (6 bases). There are 12 residues in the CDR3. Germline CDR1 reads PRHDT; CDR2 reads FYEKMQ (reference sequence). Trimming took off 6 bases at V and 6 bases at J, with 12 bases between the two ends. CDR3 in DNA: TGTGCCAGCAGTGGGGACTCGGCCGAGCAGTACGTC. Translating it yields CASSGDSAEQYV.

The V call is TRBV27, the J call TRBJ2-3; 15 bases are a match to TRBD2. With 6 bases clipped from V and 6 bases from J, the junction kept 4 bases outside the gene matches. Germline V CDR1 and CDR2: MNHEY, SMNVEV (reference sequence). The CDR3 sequence is 15 residues long. CDR3 amino acids: CASRGLAGGPDTQYF. CDR3 coding DNA: TGTGCCAGCAGAGGACTAGCGGGAGGGCCCGATACGCAGTATTTT.

The chain couples TRBV7-9 to TRBJ1-2; D uncertain. The V and J ends lost 1 base and 11 bases respectively, with 11 bases between them. The CDR3 length is 12 residues. From germline, CDR1 is SEHNR and CDR2 FQNEAQ (reference sequence). CDR3 nucleotide sequence: TGTGCCAGCAGCTTAGAGGGAGTAGGGTACACCTTC. Its translation is CASSLEGVGYTF.

V gene TRBV7-2 combines with J gene TRBJ2-7; D perhaps matches TRBD2 (6 bases). The CDR3 has 13 residues. From germline, CDR1 is SGHTA and CDR2 FQGNSA. V lost 4 bases and J lost 3, with 10 bases in between. CDR3 bases: TGTGCCAGCAGCTCCGCCGGGGGCTACGAGCAGTACTTC. This codes for CASSSAGGYEQYF.

The chain recombines TRBV6-5 with TRBJ1-5, with 7 bases matching TRBD1. The J segment lost 4 bases and the V segment lost 6 bases, leaving 6 bases of the junction unmatched. This CDR3 has 14 residues. The germline V gene has CDR1 MNHEY and CDR2 SVGAGI. The CDR3 loop reads CASRPRDRNQPQHF. The CDR3 bases are TGTGCCAGCAGGCCCCGGGACAGAAATCAGCCCCAGCATTTT.

The chain carries TRBV6-5 and TRBJ2-1; 9 bases agree with TRBD2. V trimming: 2 bases; J trimming: 7 bases; junction bases outside the gene matches: 9. Germline V gene sequence: CDR1 MNHEY, CDR2 SVGAGI. The CDR3 loop spans 16 amino acids. The chain's CDR3 is CASSYRAAGGFNEQFF. The CDR3 nucleotides read TGTGCCAGCAGTTACCGCGCGGCGGGAGGGTTTAATGAGCAGTTCTTC.

This chain connects TRBV5-1 to TRBJ1-1; D perhaps matches TRBD1 (5 bases). The V gene's germline CDR1 is SGHRS and CDR2 YFSETQ. Between the trimmed V and J ends, which lost 0 bases and 5 bases, there was a span of 14 bases. This CDR3 comprises 15 residues. CDR3 DNA sequence: TGCGCCAGCAGCTTGGGCCAGGGCAGGCGAACTGAAGCTTTCTTT. Its protein product is CASSLGQGRRTEAFF.

The chain employs TRBV11-3 and TRBJ2-7; no firm D call. Germline V gives CDR1 SGHNT, CDR2 YENEEA. This CDR3 is 15 amino acids long. The V gene lost 2 bases and the J gene lost 2 bases, with 13 bases spanning the gap. In DNA, the CDR3 is TGTGCCAGCAGCTTAAAATCTCTCTTCCCCTACGAGCAGTACTTC. Translated: CASSLKSLFPYEQYF.

The CDR3: CASTPSQTSGYNEQFF. CDR3 nucleotide sequence: TGTGCCAGCACCCCCTCTCAGACTAGCGGCTACAATGAGCAGTTCTTC. The chain uses TRBV11-2 and TRBJ2-1, with 9 nucleotides matching TRBD2. Losses at the gene ends were 7 bases for V and 3 bases for J; bases not matched to a gene: 10. This CDR3 region has 16 residues. Germline CDR1 reads SGHAT; CDR2 reads FQNNGV.

The chain joins TRBV7-9 to TRBJ2-2; D is perhaps TRBD1 (7 bases). Germline V gene sequence: CDR1 SEHNR, CDR2 FQNEAQ (reference sequence). V was clipped by 5 bases and J by 7 bases, with 20 bases between them. The CDR3 runs to 16 residues. CDR3: CASSLAGQGVYGELFF. DNA for the CDR3: TGTGCCAGCAGCCTCGCGGGGCAGGGGGTCTACGGGGAGCTGTTTTTT.

This sequence joins TRBV28 and TRBJ2-7; 8 positions agree with TRBD1. The germline CDR1 and CDR2 sequences are MDHEN and SYDVKM. This CDR3 has 12 amino acids. V gave up 7 bases and J gave up 7 bases; unmatched junction bases: 6. The CDR3 sequence: CASTQDREEQYF. In DNA form, the CDR3 reads TGTGCCAGCACCCAGGACAGGGAGGAGCAGTACTTC.

The J gene is TRBJ1-1, the V gene TRBV29-1; possible D gene TRBD1, 5 bases. There are 15 residues in the CDR3. Trimming stripped 7 bases from V and 0 bases from J, with 18 bases between. CDR1 and CDR2 (germline): SQVTM, ANQGSEA. CDR3 sequence reads: CSGKEGSVMNTEAFF. The CDR3 region has the DNA TGCAGCGGAAAGGAGGGGTCCGTAATGAACACTGAAGCTTTCTTT.

The rearrangement links TRBV27 to TRBJ1-2; D call uncertain. Trimming pared 4 bases from V and 8 bases from J, leaving 11 bases between. The CDR3 contains 12 residues. Germline CDR1 reads MNHEY; CDR2 reads SMNVEV (reference sequence). CDR3 region: CASSSSGGGYTF. The CDR3 DNA is TGTGCCAGCAGTTCTTCAGGAGGCGGCTACACCTTC.

The chain uses TRBV2 and TRBJ2-1, with 10 positions matching TRBD2. CDR1 and CDR2 from the germline V gene are SNHLY and FYNNEI. After removal of 6 bases from V and 6 bases from J, the junction contained 5 bases not matched to a gene. This CDR3 contains 14 residues. The CDR3 nucleotides read TGTGCCAGCAGGACGGGACTAGCGAGCAATGAGCAGTTCTTC. It yields the protein CASRTGLASNEQFF.

CDR3 nucleotide sequence: TGTGCCAGCAGCCAAGTAACGGGGGTATTGAGCTCCTACGAGCAGTACTTC. This gives the protein CASSQVTGVLSSYEQYF. The chain uses TRBV4-2 and TRBJ2-5, with D maybe TRBD2 (6 bases). The J call is uncertain, as TRBJ2-7 better fits the DNA end. The CDR3 has 17 residues. The V gene's germline CDR1 is LGHNA and CDR2 YNFKEQ.